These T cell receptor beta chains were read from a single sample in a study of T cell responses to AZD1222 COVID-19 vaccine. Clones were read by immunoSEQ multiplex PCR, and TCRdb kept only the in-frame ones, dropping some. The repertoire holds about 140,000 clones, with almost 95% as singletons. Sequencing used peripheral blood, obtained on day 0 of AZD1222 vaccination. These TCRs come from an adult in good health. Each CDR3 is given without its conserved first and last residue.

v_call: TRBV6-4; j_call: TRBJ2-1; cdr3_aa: ASSRSLSGGDEQF
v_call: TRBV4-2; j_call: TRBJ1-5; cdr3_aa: ASSQDYSNQPQH
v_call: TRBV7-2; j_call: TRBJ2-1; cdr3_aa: ASAGSPNEQF
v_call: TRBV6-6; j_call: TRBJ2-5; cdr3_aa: ASSTSAVETQY
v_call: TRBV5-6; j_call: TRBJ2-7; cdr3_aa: ASSYRGQTSYEQY
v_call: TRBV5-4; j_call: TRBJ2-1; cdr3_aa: ASSLRRGPSFVQF
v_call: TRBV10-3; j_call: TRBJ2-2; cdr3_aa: AITQRGNTGELF
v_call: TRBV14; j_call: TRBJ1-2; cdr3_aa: ARDRGYSGGYT
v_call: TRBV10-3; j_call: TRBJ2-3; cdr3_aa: AISERMRIAGKDTQY
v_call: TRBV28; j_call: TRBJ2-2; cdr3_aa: ASSRTNTGELF
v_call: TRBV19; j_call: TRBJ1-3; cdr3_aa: ASTSFSGNTIY
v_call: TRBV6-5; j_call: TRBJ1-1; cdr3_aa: ASSYSKSGNTEAF
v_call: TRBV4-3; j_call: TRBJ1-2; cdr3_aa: ASSQPGAPYGYT
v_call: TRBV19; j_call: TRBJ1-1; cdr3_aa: ASSIDPRQALNTEAF
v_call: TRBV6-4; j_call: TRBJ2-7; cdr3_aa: ASPWRERSYEQY
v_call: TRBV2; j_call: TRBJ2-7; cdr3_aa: ASSESLLAGVYEQY
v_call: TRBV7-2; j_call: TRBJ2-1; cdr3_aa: ASSLAGGGASEQF
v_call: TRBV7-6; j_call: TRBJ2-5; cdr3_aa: ASSGETQY